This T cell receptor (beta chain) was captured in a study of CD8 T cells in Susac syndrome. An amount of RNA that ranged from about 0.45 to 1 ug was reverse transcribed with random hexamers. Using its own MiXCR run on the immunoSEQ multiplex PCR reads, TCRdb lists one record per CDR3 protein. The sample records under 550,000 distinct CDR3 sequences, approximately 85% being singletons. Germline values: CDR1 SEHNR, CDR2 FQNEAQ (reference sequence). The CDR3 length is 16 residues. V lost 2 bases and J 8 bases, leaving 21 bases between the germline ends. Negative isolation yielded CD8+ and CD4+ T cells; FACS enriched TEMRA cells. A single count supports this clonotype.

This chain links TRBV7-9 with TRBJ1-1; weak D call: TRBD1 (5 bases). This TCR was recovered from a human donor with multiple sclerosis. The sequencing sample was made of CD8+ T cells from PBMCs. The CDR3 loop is CASSLLGWGQPEEAFF. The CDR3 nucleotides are TGTGCCAGCAGCTTATTGGGTTGGGGCCAGCCAGAAGAAGCTTTCTTT.